Listed below are T cell receptor beta chains from one sample, sequenced in a study of T-cell reconstitution after alpha-beta-depleted transplantation in children. TCRdb itself ran the PCR reads through MiXCR, one entry per CDR3 protein. The sample gives almost 400,000 distinct CDR3 sequences, around 21% of which show up once; 3.5% to 4% is in the top ten. Sequencing used PBMCs from the stem cell graft donor, obtained from the stem cell graft. Every receptor here comes from a human donor who donated a stem cell graft to a child with acute myeloid leukemia. Both conserved end residues are part of each CDR3. A D gene is named only where the DNA matches it firmly. The size entry is marked missing in some rows and otherwise reads once, few, many or a size class.

clone_size	d_call	v_call	j_call	cdr3_aa	cdr3_nt
NA	NA	TRBV20-1	TRBJ2-3	CSARVGGGTDTQYF	TGCAGTGCTAGGGTAGGAGGGGGTACAGATACGCAGTATTTT
few	NA	TRBV10-3	TRBJ1-1	CATRNGGGNTEAFF	TGTGCCACCAGGAACGGGGGCGGGAACACTGAAGCTTTCTTT
NA	TRBD2	TRBV29-1	TRBJ2-3	CSKDGGMADTQYF	TGCAGCAAAGACGGGGGGATGGCAGATACGCAGTATTTT
NA	NA	TRBV18	TRBJ2-3	CASSQEIQTDTQYF	TGTGCCAGCTCTCAAGAGATCCAAACAGATACGCAGTATTTT
many	NA	TRBV12-3/TRBV12-4	TRBJ2-7	CASSWNRVGEQYF	TGTGCCAGCAGTTGGAACAGGGTTGGCGAGCAGTACTTC
many	NA	TRBV6-2/TRBV6-3	TRBJ2-1	CASSFDGASYNEQFF	TGTGCCAGCAGTTTTGACGGGGCCTCCTACAATGAGCAGTTCTTC
few	TRBD2	TRBV29-1	TRBJ2-7	CSVEDTAGAYEQYF	TGCAGCGTTGAAGACACCGCGGGGGCCTACGAGCAGTACTTC
NA	NA	TRBV7-2	TRBJ2-3	CASSPPPSRTDTQYF	TGTGCCAGCAGCCCTCCTCCCTCACGGACAGATACGCAGTATTTT
few	NA	TRBV29-1	TRBJ1-2	CSVETGRVTNYGYTF	TGCAGCGTTGAAACCGGACGAGTGACTAACTATGGCTACACCTTC
few	TRBD2	TRBV10-2	TRBJ2-7	CASSELGTSGTNYEQYF	TGCGCCAGCAGTGAGTTAGGGACTAGCGGGACCAACTACGAGCAGTACTTC
few	NA	TRBV4-2	TRBJ2-5	CASSQDAGGRRKETQYF	TGTGCCAGCAGCCAAGACGCCGGGGGTAGGAGGAAAGAGACCCAGTACTTC
few	TRBD1	TRBV6-1	TRBJ2-5	CASSSIAGGSGAQYF	TGTGCCAGCAGTAGCATTGCAGGGGGCTCAGGGGCCCAGTACTTC
few	NA	TRBV4-3	TRBJ2-2	CASSQDRDGELFF	TGCGCCAGCAGCCAAGATCGGGACGGGGAGCTGTTTTTT
few	NA	TRBV27	TRBJ1-6	CASSLSGGYNSPLHF	TGTGCCAGCAGTTTATCCGGGGGGTACAATTCACCCCTCCACTTT
NA	TRBD2	TRBV24-1	TRBJ2-3	CATSGREAPDTQYF	TGTGCCACCAGTGGTCGGGAGGCCCCAGATACGCAGTATTTT
NA	NA	TRBV20-1	TRBJ2-3	CSARDGQLVGDTQYF	TGCAGTGCTAGAGATGGGCAGTTGGTCGGAGATACGCAGTATTTT
NA	NA	TRBV4-2	TRBJ1-2	CASSQESDYGYTF	TGTGCCAGCAGCCAAGAATCCGACTATGGCTACACCTTC
few	TRBD2	TRBV5-1	TRBJ2-2	CASSYSPGLAGGGTGELFF	TGCGCCAGCAGCTACTCTCCGGGACTAGCGGGAGGAGGCACCGGGGAGCTGTTTTTT
NA	NA	TRBV7-9	TRBJ1-2	CASSLEGVYYTF	TGTGCCAGCAGCTTAGAGGGAGTATACTACACCTTC
many	NA	TRBV20-1	TRBJ2-1	CSARVRGNSYNEQFF	TGCAGTGCTAGAGTACGGGGGAACTCCTACAATGAGCAGTTCTTC
few	TRBD1	TRBV5-1	TRBJ2-3	CASSFGTGSTDTQYF	TGCGCCAGCAGCTTCGGGACAGGGAGTACAGATACGCAGTATTTT
few	NA	TRBV12-3/TRBV12-4	TRBJ2-7	CASSFFFYEQYF	TGTGCCAGCAGTTTTTTTTTCTACGAGCAGTACTTC
few	NA	TRBV15	TRBJ2-7	CATMSSRNYEQYF	TGTGCCACCATGTCTAGCAGAAACTACGAGCAGTACTTC
few	NA	TRBV29-1	TRBJ1-1	CSAEPLQGDTEAFF	TGCAGCGCCGAACCCCTGCAGGGCGACACTGAAGCTTTCTTT
few	TRBD1	TRBV20-1	TRBJ2-4	CSAREDREKNIQYF	TGCAGTGCTAGGGAGGACAGGGAGAAGAACATTCAGTACTTC
NA	NA	TRBV9	TRBJ2-6	CASCTGSGANVLTF	TGTGCCAGTTGCACCGGCTCTGGGGCCAACGTCCTGACTTTC
many	NA	TRBV29-1	TRBJ2-7	CSVVGSMTLRYEQYF	TGCAGCGTTGTGGGTTCTATGACTCTTCGATACGAGCAGTACTTC
medium-sized	NA	TRBV29-1	TRBJ1-1	CSVARGDNTEAFF	TGCAGCGTTGCAAGGGGCGACAACACTGAAGCTTTCTTT
NA	TRBD2	TRBV6-1	TRBJ2-7	CASSDGSGSIDEQYF	TGTGCCAGCAGTGATGGTAGCGGGAGTATCGACGAGCAGTACTTC
NA	NA	TRBV5-1	TRBJ2-2	CASRTDSNTGELFF	TGCGCCAGCAGAACAGACTCGAACACCGGGGAGCTGTTTTTT
many	NA	TRBV12-3/TRBV12-4	TRBJ1-1	CASSLQGTTEAFF	TGTGCCAGCAGTTTGCAGGGGACCACTGAAGCTTTCTTT